This TCR beta chain was observed in a study of T-cell memory formation after mild COVID-19. Study details: Clusters of TCRs were largely donor specific. Study-wide findings and caveats: In pre-infection memory, a portion of responding clones appeared, which suggested that cross-reactive memory joined. CD4+ clones that contracted lay mainly in CM and EM; CD8+ ones lay in EMRA. Clones contracting across day 15 to 85 had a balanced CD4/CD8 profile; later expanding clones leaned CD4+.

V was cut by 3 bases and J by 6 bases, with 11 bases left in between. This CDR3 has 12 residues. CDR1 and CDR2 (germline): DFQATT, SNEGSKA (reference sequence). Points on this clonotype: What it binds is unknown.

From the 5' RACE reads, TCRdb called clonotypes with MiXCR, one entry per CDR3 protein. This table holds 250,000 to 350,000 distinct CDR3 sequences, 15% to 20% found once. The sequence came from a man in his late teens or twenties who had mild COVID-19 (a few samples of this study predate the infection). Cell type and time point are not known. The sequenced sample was PBMCs or a T cell subset sorted from them (not recorded which). The chain employs TRBV20-1 and TRBJ1-1; tentatively, D is TRBD1 (5 bases). CDR3 sequence: CSARQGGAEAFF. The CDR3 DNA sequence: TGCAGTGCTAGGCAGGGCGGCGCTGAAGCTTTCTTT.